The 32 T cell receptor beta chains presented below share a single source sample, sequenced in a study of blood T cell repertoires in COVID-19. TCRdb's table, derived via immunoSEQ multiplex PCR, lists solely in-frame clones and lacks some. The sample lists around 190,000 clones; 70% to 90% were seen once. The specimen was peripheral blood. These receptors all stem from a man aged 45 to 65 with COVID-19, enrolled during active disease.

This chain links TRBV6-5 with TRBJ2-7; 7 nucleotides agree with TRBD1. The J segment lost 2 bases and the V segment lost 5 bases, leaving 6 bases of the junction unmatched. The CDR3 is 14 amino acids. Germline V gene data show CDR1 as MNHEY and CDR2 as SVGAGI. The CDR3 bases are TGTGCCAGCAGTAGGACAGGAGTCCCCTACGAGCAGTACTTC. Protein product: CASSRTGVPYEQYF.

The table lists this clone with a few counts. This sequence joins TRBV18 and TRBJ1-5; the match to TRBD1 covers 7 bases. CDR3 length: 16 amino acids. J was trimmed by 6 bases and V by 2 bases; bases with no gene match: 10. Per germline, CDR1 KGHSH and CDR2 LQKENI. The CDR3 coding sequence is TGTGCCAGCTCACCATCGGAACAGGGGTTCGTTCAGCCCCAGCATTTT. This encodes CASSPSEQGFVQPQHF.

In this sample, this clone turned up once. The V and J genes are TRBV7-9 and TRBJ1-3; a possible D gene is TRBD1 (6 bases). CDR1 and CDR2 from the germline V gene are SEHNR and FQNEAQ (reference sequence). The CDR3 has 14 amino acids. V gave up 1 base and J gave up 6 bases, with 10 bases separating them. Written as DNA, the CDR3 is TGTGCCAGCAGCTTAGGGACAGAGAAAAACACCATATATTTT. Its translation is CASSLGTEKNTIYF. Full variable domain (outside the CDR3, taken from reference TRBV7-9 and TRBJ1-3): DTGVSQNPRHKITKRGQNVTFRCDPISEHNRLYWYRQTLGQGPEFLTYFQNEAQLEKSRLLSDRFSAERPKGSFSTLEIQRTEQGDSAMYLCASSLGTEKNTIYFGEGSWLTVV.

The chain employs TRBV27 and TRBJ1-2, with D maybe TRBD1 (5 bases). Trimming took 2 bases from V and 7 from J, leaving 11 bases between them. CDR1 and CDR2 (germline): MNHEY, SMNVEV (reference sequence). The CDR3 extends over 13 amino acids. CDR3 loop: CASSLKQGSGYTF. The CDR3 DNA reads as TGTGCCAGCAGTTTAAAGCAGGGTAGTGGCTACACCTTC.

The V gene is TRBV5-6, the J gene TRBJ1-1; D is perhaps TRBD1 (5 bases). V dropped 4 bases and J dropped 3 bases, with 10 bases sitting between them. Looked up from germline, CDR1 is SGHDT and CDR2 is YYEEEE. CDR3 length equals 13 residues. The CDR3 nucleotides are TGTGCCAGCAGCAGGGGAGGAGACACTGAAGCTTTCTTT. It encodes CASSRGGDTEAFF.

The V call is TRBV2, the J call TRBJ2-1, with TRBD2 matching over 7 bases. This CDR3 spans 15 amino acids. The junction had 3 bases not matched to a gene; V was cut back by 4 bases and J by 0 bases. Germline V gene lookup returns CDR1 SNHLY and CDR2 FYNNEI. The CDR3 loop is CASSVRESSYNEQFF. In DNA, the CDR3 is TGTGCCAGCAGTGTGCGGGAGAGCTCCTACAATGAGCAGTTCTTC.

This clone was seen only once. The chain is built from TRBV5-6 and TRBJ2-5, with 7 bases aligning to TRBD2. This CDR3 is 16 amino acids long. CDR1 SGHDT and CDR2 YYEEEE come from the germline V gene. Trimming took 4 bases from V and 1 from J; bases not matched to a gene: 10. This CDR3 reads CASSLRLAPSQETQYF. CDR3 sequence (DNA): TGTGCCAGCAGCCTCAGACTAGCTCCTAGCCAAGAGACCCAGTACTTC.

J is TRBJ1-5 and V is TRBV19; no firm D call. CDR3 length equals 16 residues. The V and J ends lost 2 bases and 0 bases respectively, with 11 bases between them. The germline gives CDR1 LNHDA, CDR2 SQIVND (reference sequence). This chain's CDR3 is CASSITSRFSNQPQHF. The CDR3 DNA is TGTGCCAGTAGTATAACGTCCAGGTTTAGCAATCAGCCCCAGCATTTT.

The chain has TRBV29-1 and TRBJ2-7; 7 bases align to TRBD1. Unmatched junction bases numbered 9, after V lost 3 bases and J lost 4 bases. Germline V lookup: CDR1 SQVTM, CDR2 ANQGSEA. The CDR3 has 14 amino acids. This chain's CDR3 is CSVDNPTGRYEQYF. The CDR3 nucleotides read TGCAGCGTTGACAATCCGACAGGGAGATACGAGCAGTACTTC.

The chain couples TRBV19 to TRBJ1-2; 7 bases match TRBD1. V gave up 6 bases and J gave up 8 bases; unmatched junction bases: 9. From germline, CDR1 is LNHDA and CDR2 SQIVND (reference sequence). The CDR3 sequence is 13 residues long. CDR3 DNA: TGTGCCAGTAGAGCCGACAGGGTGGTAGGCTACACCTTC. Protein: CASRADRVVGYTF.

The CDR3 reads CASSPPQAYYGYTF. CDR3 sequence (DNA): TGTGCCAGCTCACCACCACAGGCCTACTATGGCTACACCTTC. The chain carries TRBV18 and TRBJ1-2, with D perhaps matching TRBD1 (5 bases). V was pared by 0 bases and J by 3 bases, with 8 bases between. Germline V lookup: CDR1 KGHSH, CDR2 LQKENI. This CDR3 region has 14 residues.

This chain links TRBV19 with TRBJ1-5; TRBD1 might be the D (5 bases). This CDR3 region has 15 residues. Germline assignment: CDR1 LNHDA and CDR2 SQIVND (reference sequence). The V gene lost 3 bases and the J gene lost 0 bases, with 9 bases spanning the gap. CDR3 amino acids: CASSIRGYSNQPQHF. Here the CDR3 DNA reads TGTGCCAGTAGTATTAGGGGTTATAGCAATCAGCCCCAGCATTTT.

The chain uses TRBV5-1 and TRBJ1-1, with 9 bases matching TRBD1. CDR3 length equals 15 residues. Germline loops: CDR1 SGHRS, CDR2 YFSETQ. V was clipped by 0 bases and J by 7 bases; unmatched bases: 7. CDR3 nucleotides: TGCGCCAGCAGCTTGGCCGGGACAGGGATGGTTGAAGCTTTCTTT. It yields the protein CASSLAGTGMVEAFF.

V gene TRBV9 combines with J gene TRBJ2-1; possibly TRBD2 for D (6 bases). CDR3 size: 15 residues. Trimming took 3 bases from V and 2 from J, leaving 12 bases between them. Germline values: CDR1 SGDLS, CDR2 YYNGEE. Written as DNA, the CDR3 is TGTGCCAGCAGCGACGGGAGTGGGGCCTACAATGAGCAGTTCTTC. Protein sequence: CASSDGSGAYNEQFF.

In this sample, this clone turned up a few times. The chain recombines TRBV10-3 with TRBJ2-5, with 11 bases that match TRBD2. The CDR3 runs 13 residues. Germline lookup yields CDR1 ENHRY and CDR2 SYGVKD. V lost 10 bases, J lost 5 bases, and 6 bases stayed unmatched. Here the CDR3 reads CATQTSGEETQYF. The CDR3 nucleotides read TGTGCCACCCAGACTAGCGGGGAGGAGACCCAGTACTTC.

The chain joins TRBV5-1 to TRBJ2-2; perhaps TRBD2 as D (7 bases). Trimming took off 0 bases at V and 4 bases at J, with 10 bases between the two ends. The CDR3 spans 15 residues. The germline V gene has CDR1 SGHRS and CDR2 YFSETQ. This chain's CDR3 is CASSLAGGSTGELFF. The CDR3 nucleotides read TGCGCCAGCAGCTTGGCGGGGGGCTCCACCGGGGAGCTGTTTTTT.

This clone was found a few times. This chain joins TRBV12-2 and TRBJ2-5; TRBD2, the table's D call, was not compared with the DNA. TRBV12-2 is recorded as a pseudogene. The CDR3 is 15 amino acids. The CDR3 region has the DNA TGTGCAAGTCGCTTAGGTACTAGTGATCAAGAGACCCAGTACTTC. Translating it yields CASRLGTSDQETQYF.

The gene calls are TRBV2 and TRBJ1-5; D is possibly TRBD1 (5 bases). The V and J ends lost 4 bases and 0 bases respectively, with 10 bases between them. Germline V gene data show CDR1 as SNHLY and CDR2 as FYNNEI. The CDR3 has 15 residues. CDR3 amino acids: CASSVDSHSNQPQHF. The DNA of the CDR3 is TGTGCCAGCAGTGTCGACAGTCATAGCAATCAGCCCCAGCATTTT.

The chain combines TRBV7-6 with TRBJ2-7, with 13 bases that match TRBD2. V shed 2 bases, J shed 3 bases, and the junction held 7 bases outside the gene matches. This CDR3 contains 17 residues. Germline CDR1 SGHVS, CDR2 FNYEAQ. The CDR3 region has the DNA TGTGCCAGCAGCTTAATCGGGGGGACTAGCGGGAACTACGAGCAGTACTTC. Its translation: CASSLIGGTSGNYEQYF.

J is TRBJ2-7 and V is TRBV28, with D possibly matching TRBD2 (6 bases). This CDR3 contains 13 residues. Deletions cut 10 bases from V and 4 bases from J, with 17 bases between. Per the germline V gene, CDR1 is MDHEN and CDR2 is SYDVKM. DNA for the CDR3: TGTGCCACCCTCCCCGGACTATTTTACGAGCAGTACTTC. The encoded protein is CATLPGLFYEQYF.

This chain joins TRBV19 and TRBJ1-1, with D tentatively TRBD1 (6 bases). Trimming stripped 7 bases from V and 6 bases from J, with 21 bases between. The length of the CDR3 is 15 residues. CDR1 and CDR2 from the germline V gene are LNHDA and SQIVND (reference sequence). CDR3 residues: CASIRTATEHSEAFF. The CDR3, as DNA: TGTGCCAGTATCCGGACAGCGACAGAACACTCTGAAGCTTTCTTT.

This clone was counted between two and nine times. V gene TRBV5-4 combines with J gene TRBJ1-1; TRBD1 might be the D (6 bases). V lost 4 bases, J lost 4 bases, and 11 bases lay in between. CDR3 length equals 13 residues. CDR1 and CDR2 (germline): SGHNT, YYREEE (reference sequence). CDR3 sequence (DNA): TGTGCCAGCAGCAAACAGGGCTTCACTGAAGCTTTCTTT. Its protein product is CASSKQGFTEAFF.

The chain combines TRBV5-8 with TRBJ2-1, with 10 bases aligning to TRBD2. Germline assignment: CDR1 SGHTS and CDR2 YDEGEE. This CDR3 is built from 16 residues. Trimming cost V 0 bases and J 0 bases; bases outside gene matches: 0. The CDR3 nucleotides are TGTGCCAGCAGCTTGGGGACTAGCGGCTCCTACAATGAGCAGTTCTTC. This gives the protein CASSLGTSGSYNEQFF.

The rearrangement uses TRBV29-1 and TRBJ1-1; no clear D gene. The CDR3 length is 11 residues. Germline V lookup: CDR1 SQVTM, CDR2 ANQGSEA. Deletions cut 2 bases from V and 4 bases from J, with 5 bases between. CDR3 DNA: TGCAGCGTTGAAATCAGCACTGAAGCTTTCTTT. As protein: CSVEISTEAFF.

The rearrangement joins TRBV11-2 to TRBJ2-3; D may be TRBD1 (6 bases). CDR1 is SGHAT and CDR2 is FQNNGV in the germline V gene. The ends were cut back, 5 bases at V and 0 bases at J, with 9 bases in the middle. CDR3 length equals 14 residues. The DNA for the CDR3 is TGTGCCAGCAGCCCTAGGGGGAGCACAGATACGCAGTATTTT. Translation: CASSPRGSTDTQYF. The full variable domain, rest sourced from reference TRBV11-2 and TRBJ2-3, is EAGVAQSPRYKIIEKRQSVAFWCNPISGHATLYWYQQILGQGPKLLIQFQNNGVVDDSQLPKDRFSAERLKGVDSTLKIQPAKLEDSAVYLCASSPRGSTDTQYFGPGTRLTVL.

V and J are TRBV7-2 and TRBJ2-2; 10 nucleotides match TRBD2. V lost 1 base to trimming and J lost 5 bases; unmatched junction nucleotides: 7. The CDR3 length is 17 residues. Germline CDR1 reads SGHTA; CDR2 reads FQGNSA. CDR3 coding DNA: TGTGCCAGCAGCTTAGGTTTAGCGGGGGGTTGGACCGGGGAGCTGTTTTTT. Translated: CASSLGLAGGWTGELFF.

The V gene is TRBV11-2, the J gene TRBJ2-7; 7 bases match TRBD2. V lost 5 bases, J lost 5 bases, and 6 bases stayed unmatched. This CDR3 has 13 amino acids. Germline CDR1 is SGHAT and CDR2 is FQNNGV. The CDR3 nucleotides read TGTGCCAGCAGCCCCGGGGGGTTGAACGAGCAGTACTTC. Its protein product is CASSPGGLNEQYF.

The sample holds a few counts of this clone. The rearrangement uses TRBV5-4 and TRBJ2-5; D is ambiguous. The CDR3 extends over 13 amino acids. V was pared by 2 bases and J by 3 bases, with 8 bases between. The germline V gene encodes CDR1 SGHNT and CDR2 YYREEE (reference sequence). The CDR3 DNA reads TGTGCCAGCAGCTTCTCCGAGAAAGAGACCCAGTACTTC. This codes for CASSFSEKETQYF.

The chain carries TRBV7-9 and TRBJ2-5; 9 nucleotides agree with TRBD1. The J segment lost 1 base and the V segment lost 3 bases, leaving 3 bases of the junction unmatched. From germline, CDR1 is SEHNR and CDR2 FQNEAQ (reference sequence). The CDR3 loop spans 15 amino acids. The CDR3 protein is CASSFPGQGQETQYF. The CDR3 nucleotides are TGTGCCAGCAGCTTCCCGGGACAGGGCCAAGAGACCCAGTACTTC.

The rearrangement joins TRBV5-1 to TRBJ2-7; 7 bases line up with TRBD1. Germline values: CDR1 SGHRS, CDR2 YFSETQ. The CDR3 length is 19 residues. Germline trimming cut 5 bases from V and 0 bases from J; bases unmatched to any gene: 20. CDR3 residues: CASRPGQRNPNTPSYEQYF. CDR3 bases: TGCGCCAGCAGACCGGGACAGAGGAACCCCAATACCCCCTCCTACGAGCAGTACTTC.

This chain links TRBV19 with TRBJ2-2; weak D call: TRBD2 (6 bases). The CDR3 is made up of 15 amino acids. Germline V gene data show CDR1 as LNHDA and CDR2 as SQIVND (reference sequence). Trimming left V 8 bases short and J 5 bases short, with 18 bases between. The DNA of the CDR3 is TGTGCCAGTCGAAAGGGACTGGGGCCTACCGGGGAGCTGTTTTTT. This gives the protein CASRKGLGPTGELFF.

The rearrangement links TRBV27 to TRBJ2-1, with TRBD2 matching 12 bases. V gave up 1 base and J gave up 10 bases; unmatched junction bases: 5. This CDR3 spans 15 amino acids. CDR1 is MNHEY, CDR2 SMNVEV, per germline (reference sequence). The CDR3 protein is CASSLFGTSGWEQFF. In nucleotides, the CDR3 is TGTGCCAGCAGTTTATTCGGGACTAGCGGGTGGGAGCAGTTCTTC.